These 19 T cell receptor beta chains share one sample of origin, sequenced in a study of CD8 T cells in Susac syndrome. An input of about 0.45 to 1 ug of RNA was subjected to reverse transcription using random hexamers. One entry per CDR3 protein results from TCRdb running MiXCR on the immunoSEQ multiplex PCR reads. This sample has some 150,000 distinct CDR3 sequences, with around 95% found just once. What was sequenced was CD8+ T cells from PBMCs. Receptors originate from a human donor with multiple sclerosis.

The genes are TRBV5-1 and TRBJ2-1; D might be TRBD1 or TRBD2, each matching 5 bases. With 4 bases removed from V and 10 bases from J, the gap between germline ends came to 12 bases. The CDR3 totals 12 residues. Looked up from germline, CDR1 is SGHRS and CDR2 is YFSETQ. The CDR3 DNA reads as TGCGCCAGCAGCCCCCCGAGGGGCGAGCAGTTCTTC. It is translated as CASSPPRGEQFF.

The chain links TRBV9 to TRBJ2-1, with 8 positions matching TRBD1. The ends lost 3 bases at V and 9 bases at J; junction bases unmatched: 11. There are 15 residues in the CDR3. CDR1 is SGDLS and CDR2 is YYNGEE in the germline V gene. Here the CDR3 DNA reads TGTGCCAGCAGCGCGACGACAGGGGATAGGGGTGAGCAGTTCTTC. It is translated as CASSATTGDRGEQFF.

The rearrangement links TRBV5-4 to TRBJ2-6; a possible D gene is TRBD2 (5 bases). V lost 7 bases, J lost 3 bases, and 11 bases lay in between. There are 14 residues in the CDR3. Germline values: CDR1 SGHNT, CDR2 YYREEE (reference sequence). The CDR3 DNA is TGTGCCAGCGGGGAGCAAGATGGGGCCAACGTCCTGACTTTC. This translates into CASGEQDGANVLTF.

V is TRBV12-3 or TRBV12-4 and J is TRBJ2-7, with no clear D. Trimming took off 6 bases at V and 4 bases at J, with 10 bases between the two ends. CDR3 size: 12 residues. The CDR3 sequence is CASRETGYEQYF. The CDR3 DNA sequence: TGTGCCAGCAGAGAGACCGGGTACGAGCAGTACTTC.

The rearrangement uses TRBV29-1 and TRBJ2-1; D is ambiguous. The CDR3 loop spans 11 amino acids. V was cut by 4 bases and J by 5 bases, with 6 bases left in between. Germline CDR1 and CDR2: SQVTM and ANQGSEA. CDR3 coding DNA: TGCAGCGTTGTGGGGAACAATGAGCAGTTCTTC. This gives the protein CSVVGNNEQFF.

The chain joins TRBV7-2 to TRBJ2-3; 10 bases align to TRBD2. The CDR3 contains 17 residues. Germline V CDR1 and CDR2: SGHTA, FQGNSA. V shed 7 bases, J shed 2 bases, and the junction held 12 bases outside the gene matches. CDR3 sequence (DNA): TGTGCCAGCACCCCCGAGCGGGGGGGCTCCGCCACAGATACGCAGTATTTT. Translated, it gives CASTPERGGSATDTQYF. Based on the CDR3 plus reference TRBV7-2 and TRBJ2-3, the full variable domain is GAGVSQSPSNKVTEKGKDVELRCDPISGHTALYWYRQSLGQGLEFLIYFQGNSAPDKSGLPSDRFSAERTGGSVSTLTIQRTQQEDSAVYLCASTPERGGSATDTQYFGPGTRLTVL.

The rearrangement joins TRBV6-5 to TRBJ2-6; D is perhaps TRBD2 (5 bases). V lost 2 bases, J lost 0 bases, and 11 bases lay in between. The CDR3 contains 17 residues. The germline V gene encodes CDR1 MNHEY and CDR2 SVGAGI. CDR3 sequence: CASSYELDFSGANVLTF. In DNA, the CDR3 is TGTGCCAGCAGTTACGAGCTGGACTTCTCTGGGGCCAACGTCCTGACTTTC.

The rearrangement uses TRBV27 and TRBJ2-5; D is undetermined. This CDR3 is 13 amino acids long. Germline V gene sequence: CDR1 MNHEY, CDR2 SMNVEV (reference sequence). Deletions cut 0 bases from V and 1 base from J, with 3 bases between. As DNA, the CDR3 is TGTGCCAGCAGTTTATCGAGCCAAGAGACCCAGTACTTC. It is translated as CASSLSSQETQYF.

The gene calls are TRBV3-1 and TRBJ2-1; possibly TRBD2 for D (7 bases). V lost 2 bases and J lost 8, with 13 bases in between. Germline V gene sequence: CDR1 LGHDT, CDR2 YNNKEL (reference sequence). The CDR3 runs to 14 residues. The CDR3 sequence is CASSQPTGGDEQFF. CDR3 nucleotide sequence: TGTGCCAGCAGCCAACCTACGGGGGGCGATGAGCAGTTCTTC.

The chain links TRBV3-1 to TRBJ2-7, with 8 nucleotides matching TRBD2. The length of the CDR3 is 17 residues. Per the germline V gene, CDR1 is LGHDT and CDR2 is YNNKEL (reference sequence). J was trimmed by 4 bases and V by 3 bases; bases with no gene match: 14. The DNA of the CDR3 is TGTGCCAGCAGCCACGAGGGCGGGGGGCCGCTGAGATACGAGCAGTACTTC. It codes for CASSHEGGGPLRYEQYF.

This chain uses TRBV24-1 with TRBJ2-3; D ambiguous. Trimming removed 4 bases at V and 4 bases at J, with 8 bases between. Looked up from germline, CDR1 is KGHDR and CDR2 is SFDVKD. The CDR3 runs to 13 residues. For the CDR3, the DNA is TGTGCCACCAGTGACCCTCCTCCAGATACGCAGTATTTT. Its translation is CATSDPPPDTQYF.

The V and J genes are TRBV30 and TRBJ2-7; D possibly uses TRBD1 or TRBD2 (5 bases each). Germline V lookup: CDR1 GTSNPN, CDR2 SVGIG (reference sequence). Trimming took 1 base from V and 5 from J, leaving 12 bases between them. This CDR3 comprises 13 residues. The CDR3 loop reads CAWSGGIHHEQYV. The CDR3, as DNA: TGTGCCTGGAGTGGGGGGATACACCACGAGCAGTACGTC.

The J gene is TRBJ2-2, the V gene TRBV29-1, with a possible D match to TRBD1 (6 bases). Trimming took off 8 bases at V and 0 bases at J, with 13 bases between the two ends. The CDR3 is 14 amino acids. The germline CDR1 and CDR2 sequences are SQVTM and ANQGSEA. DNA of the CDR3: TGCAGCTTCACAGGGAGCGCGAACACCGGGGAGCTGTTTTTT. This codes for CSFTGSANTGELFF.

This chain connects TRBV23-1 to TRBJ2-5; D possibly corresponds to TRBD2 (5 bases). Being an ORF, TRBV23-1 has a function that is uncertain. The ends were cut back, 3 bases at V and 5 bases at J, with 16 bases in the middle. CDR3 length equals 15 residues. The CDR3 region has the DNA TGCGCCAGCAGTCATCCCCTGAGGGCCTCGGAGACCCAGTACTTC. Translation: CASSHPLRASETQYF.

This rearrangement joins TRBV7-9 to TRBJ2-5, with D possibly being TRBD1 (5 bases). Trimming took off 4 bases at V and 2 bases at J, with 14 bases between the two ends. Per germline, CDR1 SEHNR and CDR2 FQNEAQ (reference sequence). CDR3 length equals 15 residues. DNA of the CDR3: TGTGCCAGCAGCTCGAGGCTAGGGGCACAAGAGACCCAGTACTTC. Encoded protein: CASSSRLGAQETQYF.

Written as DNA, the CDR3 is TGTGCCAGCAGCTTAGGGCAGGCCGTCTACGAGCAGTACTTC. Translated: CASSLGQAVYEQYF. The chain has TRBV7-2 and TRBJ2-7; D is ambiguous. Between the trimmed V and J ends, which lost 1 base and 3 bases, there was a span of 10 bases. Germline CDR1 SGHTA, CDR2 FQGNSA. The CDR3 has 14 residues.

The rearrangement links TRBV12-3 or TRBV12-4 to TRBJ2-7; 8 bases line up with TRBD2. The V and J ends lost 4 bases and 5 bases, in that order; junction bases with no gene match: 1. The CDR3 loop spans 12 amino acids. CDR3 in DNA: TGTGCCAGCAGTTCGGGGGGGAACGAGCAGTACTTC. It yields the protein CASSSGGNEQYF.

CDR3 nucleotides: TGTGCCAGCAGTGGATCTGAAGGGTCGGACACTGAAGCTTTCTTT. This gives the protein CASSGSEGSDTEAFF. The J gene is TRBJ1-1, the V gene TRBV27, with D uncertain. Germline V lookup: CDR1 MNHEY, CDR2 SMNVEV (reference sequence). The germline V and J ends were trimmed by 5 bases and 3 bases, with 16 bases remaining between them. This CDR3 is built from 15 residues.

The genes are TRBV20-1 and TRBJ1-1; tentative D call: TRBD1 (6 bases). From germline, CDR1 is DFQATT and CDR2 SNEGSKA (reference sequence). V was pared by 5 bases and J by 0 bases, with 16 bases between. CDR3 length: 15 residues. CDR3 loop: CSAGTLTGLNTEAFF. CDR3 nucleotides: TGCAGTGCTGGAACCCTGACAGGCCTGAACACTGAAGCTTTCTTT.